These 12 T cell receptor beta chains came from one sample sequenced in a study of cytomegalovirus exposure and HLA in healthy donors. The protocol was immunoSEQ multiplex PCR, while the TCRdb copy is restricted to in-frame clones and leaves out a portion. Of around 75,000 clones detected, approximately 80% appear once; the ten largest clones hold around 3%. Sequenced input: PBMCs. The receptors originated from a man aged 30 to 39 in good health and CMV-seronegative.

The chain joins TRBV6-6 to TRBJ2-7; tentatively, D is TRBD1 (5 bases). CDR3 size: 16 residues. Germline V gene sequence: CDR1 MNHNY, CDR2 SVGAGI (reference sequence). Trimming took off 2 bases at V and 3 bases at J, with 17 bases between the two ends. CDR3 bases: TGTGCCAGCAGTTACGCCCACAGGTCAGCCTACTACGAGCAGTACTTC. Protein sequence: CASSYAHRSAYYEQYF.

V gene TRBV11-3 combines with J gene TRBJ1-1; 8 nucleotides align to TRBD1. From germline, CDR1 is SGHNT and CDR2 YENEEA. The CDR3 is made up of 16 amino acids. V lost 5 bases to trimming and J lost 3 bases; unmatched junction nucleotides: 11. The CDR3 loop is CASSRYGQGFHTEAFF. For the CDR3, the DNA is TGTGCCAGCAGCCGCTATGGACAGGGATTTCACACTGAAGCTTTCTTT.

The chain is built from TRBV19 and TRBJ2-1; 10 bases fit TRBD2. V gave up 2 bases and J gave up 5 bases; unmatched junction bases: 3. Germline V gene lookup returns CDR1 LNHDA and CDR2 SQIVND (reference sequence). The CDR3 length is 15 residues. CDR3 residues: CASSIRTSGHNEQFF. CDR3 DNA: TGTGCCAGTAGTATACGGACTAGCGGTCACAATGAGCAGTTCTTC. Full variable domain (remainder filled in from reference TRBV19 and TRBJ2-1): DGGITQSPKYLFRKEGQNVTLSCEQNLNHDAMYWYRQDPGQGLRLIYYSQIVNDFQKGDIAEGYSVSREKKESFPLTVTSAQKNPTAFYLCASSIRTSGHNEQFFGPGTRLTVL.

The chain joins TRBV9 to TRBJ1-3, with D uncertain. The V end was cut by 0 bases, the J end by 1 base, with 11 bases between. The CDR3 length is 16 residues. Germline V gene lookup returns CDR1 SGDLS and CDR2 YYNGEE. The CDR3 sequence: CASSVGRGESGNTIYF. CDR3 coding DNA: TGTGCCAGCAGCGTAGGTCGGGGTGAGTCTGGAAACACCATATATTTT.

This clone was seen a few times. The V gene is TRBV6-4, the J gene TRBJ2-1; TRBD2 matches 10 bases. CDR1 and CDR2 (germline): MRHNA, SNTAGT. The V segment lost 0 bases and the J segment 5 bases; nucleotides outside the gene matches: 4. This CDR3 region has 16 residues. In DNA, the CDR3 is TGTGCCAGCAGTGACTCCGGACTAGCGGAACACAATGAGCAGTTCTTC. Protein: CASSDSGLAEHNEQFF.

V is TRBV9 and J is TRBJ2-5; 7 bases align to TRBD1. J was trimmed by 5 bases and V by 3 bases; bases with no gene match: 10. CDR1 SGDLS and CDR2 YYNGEE come from the germline V gene. This CDR3 comprises 15 residues. The CDR3 DNA is TGTGCCAGCAGCGCACAACAGGGGACGTTTGAGACCCAGTACTTC. It specifies CASSAQQGTFETQYF.

This sequence joins TRBV5-1 and TRBJ1-5, with 7 bases lining up with TRBD1. The ends lost 4 bases at V and 6 bases at J; junction bases unmatched: 13. Germline V gives CDR1 SGHRS, CDR2 YFSETQ. The CDR3 is made up of 16 amino acids. CDR3 sequence (DNA): TGCGCCAGCAGCCCTGCCCCGGCAGGGGGGATTCAGCCCCAGCATTTT. Its translation is CASSPAPAGGIQPQHF.

The V call is TRBV6-5, the J call TRBJ2-3; 7 bases fit TRBD2. CDR1 and CDR2 (germline): MNHEY, SVGAGI. Unmatched junction bases numbered 7, after V lost 4 bases and J lost 6 bases. The CDR3 is 14 amino acids. Here the CDR3 reads CASSFMGAGDTQYF. The DNA for the CDR3 is TGTGCCAGCAGTTTCATGGGAGCGGGGGATACGCAGTATTTT.

This clone was found once. The rearrangement uses TRBV4-3 and TRBJ1-2, with 7 bases matching TRBD1. The germline V gene encodes CDR1 LGHNA and CDR2 YSLEER. V lost 3 bases and J lost 1; bases outside the gene matches: 8. The CDR3 consists of 16 residues. CDR3 region: CASSHLLTGFNYGYTF. The CDR3 bases are TGCGCCAGCAGCCACCTTCTGACAGGGTTTAACTATGGCTACACCTTC.

The rearrangement joins TRBV28 to TRBJ1-3; 7 nucleotides align to TRBD1. This CDR3 contains 16 residues. Germline V gives CDR1 MDHEN, CDR2 SYDVKM. Trimming at V came to 3 bases and at J to 0 bases, leaving 5 bases not matched to a gene. CDR3 bases: TGTGCCAGCAGTTTGTACAGGGGCTTCTCTGGAAACACCATATATTTT. As protein: CASSLYRGFSGNTIYF.

The chain uses TRBV4-2 and TRBJ2-3; 8 bases are a match to TRBD1. Germline V gene lookup returns CDR1 LGHNA and CDR2 YNFKEQ. Trimming cost V 0 bases and J 1 base; bases outside gene matches: 6. The CDR3 sequence is 17 residues long. CDR3 DNA: TGTGCCAGCAGCCAAGAAAACCCGGGACAGGGCACAGATACGCAGTATTTT. It yields the protein CASSQENPGQGTDTQYF.

The genes are TRBV29-1 and TRBJ2-7, with D possibly matching TRBD2 (5 bases). V gave up 6 bases and J gave up 7 bases, with 19 bases separating them. Germline V gene lookup returns CDR1 SQVTM and CDR2 ANQGSEA. The CDR3 consists of 13 residues. The chain's CDR3 is CSVAGNFYGEQYF. CDR3 in DNA: TGCAGCGTGGCCGGGAACTTTTATGGGGAGCAGTACTTC.